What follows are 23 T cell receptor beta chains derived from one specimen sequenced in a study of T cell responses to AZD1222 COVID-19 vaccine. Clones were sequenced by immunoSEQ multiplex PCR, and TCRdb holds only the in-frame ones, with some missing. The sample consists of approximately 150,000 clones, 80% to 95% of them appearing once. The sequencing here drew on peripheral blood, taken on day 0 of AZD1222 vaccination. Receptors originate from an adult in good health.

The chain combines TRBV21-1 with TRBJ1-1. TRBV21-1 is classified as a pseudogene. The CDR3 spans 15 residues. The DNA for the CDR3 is TGTGCCAGCAGCAAAAGAAAGCGGAAAAGGGGTGAAGCTTTCTTT. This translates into CASSKRKRKRGEAFF.

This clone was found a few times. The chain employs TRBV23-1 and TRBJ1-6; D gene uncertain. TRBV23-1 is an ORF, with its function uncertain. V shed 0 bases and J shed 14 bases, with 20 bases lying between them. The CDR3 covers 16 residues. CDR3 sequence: CASSQSRSGTQSTLHF. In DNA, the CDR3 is TGCGCCAGCAGTCAATCGCGCTCGGGCACTCAATCAACCCTCCACTTT.

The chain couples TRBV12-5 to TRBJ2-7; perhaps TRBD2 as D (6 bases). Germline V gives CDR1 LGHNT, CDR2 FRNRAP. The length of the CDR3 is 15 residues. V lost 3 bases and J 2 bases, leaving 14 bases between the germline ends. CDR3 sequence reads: CASGLPTGRTYEQYF. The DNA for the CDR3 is TGTGCTAGTGGTTTACCTACCGGGAGAACCTACGAGCAGTACTTC.

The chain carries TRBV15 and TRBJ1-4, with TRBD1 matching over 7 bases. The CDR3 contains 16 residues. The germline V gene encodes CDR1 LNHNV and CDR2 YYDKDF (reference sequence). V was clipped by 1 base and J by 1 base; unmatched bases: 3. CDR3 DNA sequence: TGTGCCACCAGCAGAGTTCGGACAGGAACTAATGAAAAACTGTTTTTT. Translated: CATSRVRTGTNEKLFF.

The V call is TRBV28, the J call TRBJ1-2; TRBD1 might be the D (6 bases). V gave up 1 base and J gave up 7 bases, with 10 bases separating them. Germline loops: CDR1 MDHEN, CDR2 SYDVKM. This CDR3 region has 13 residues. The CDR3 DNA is TGTGCCAGCAGTTTATCAACCAGGGGTGGCTACACCTTC. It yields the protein CASSLSTRGGYTF.

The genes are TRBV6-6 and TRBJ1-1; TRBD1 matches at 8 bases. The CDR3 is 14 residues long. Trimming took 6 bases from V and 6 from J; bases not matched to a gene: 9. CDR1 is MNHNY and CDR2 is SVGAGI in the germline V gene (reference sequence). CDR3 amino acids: CASSPYRGDPEAFF. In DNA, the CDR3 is TGTGCCAGCAGCCCCTACAGGGGGGACCCTGAAGCTTTCTTT.

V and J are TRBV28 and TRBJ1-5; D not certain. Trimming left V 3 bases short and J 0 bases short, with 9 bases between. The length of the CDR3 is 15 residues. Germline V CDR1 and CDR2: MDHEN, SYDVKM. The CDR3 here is CASSFRGYSNQPQHF. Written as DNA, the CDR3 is TGTGCCAGCAGTTTCCGGGGTTATAGCAATCAGCCCCAGCATTTT.

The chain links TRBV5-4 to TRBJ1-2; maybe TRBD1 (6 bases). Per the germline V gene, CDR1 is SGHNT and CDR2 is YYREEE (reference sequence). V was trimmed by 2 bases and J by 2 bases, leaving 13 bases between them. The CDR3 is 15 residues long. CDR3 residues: CASSFYTGRNYGYTF. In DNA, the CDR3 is TGTGCCAGCAGCTTTTACACAGGGAGAAACTATGGCTACACCTTC.

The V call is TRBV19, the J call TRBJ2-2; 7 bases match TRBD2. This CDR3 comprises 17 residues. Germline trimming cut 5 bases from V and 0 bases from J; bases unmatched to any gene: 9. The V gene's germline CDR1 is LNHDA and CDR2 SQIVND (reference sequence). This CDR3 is CASSPTRDYPNTGELFF. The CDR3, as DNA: TGTGCCAGTAGTCCTACCCGGGACTACCCGAACACCGGGGAGCTGTTTTTT.

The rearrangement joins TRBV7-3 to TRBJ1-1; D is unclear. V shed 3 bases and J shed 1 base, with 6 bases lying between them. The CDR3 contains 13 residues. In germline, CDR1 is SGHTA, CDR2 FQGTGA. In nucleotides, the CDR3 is TGTGCCAGCAGCTTCAGACAGAACACTGAAGCTTTCTTT. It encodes CASSFRQNTEAFF.

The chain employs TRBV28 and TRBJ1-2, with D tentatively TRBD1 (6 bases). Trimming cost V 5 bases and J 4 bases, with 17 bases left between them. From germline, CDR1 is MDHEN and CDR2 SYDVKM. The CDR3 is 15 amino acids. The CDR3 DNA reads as TGTGCCAGCAGTCCGGGGGGCAGCTCCCTCTATGGCTACACCTTC. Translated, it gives CASSPGGSSLYGYTF.

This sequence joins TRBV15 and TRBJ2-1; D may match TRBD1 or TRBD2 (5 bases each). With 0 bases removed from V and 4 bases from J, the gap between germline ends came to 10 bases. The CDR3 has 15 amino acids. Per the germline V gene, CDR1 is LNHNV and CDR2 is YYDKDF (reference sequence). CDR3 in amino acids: CATSRDRGAYNEQFF. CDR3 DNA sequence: TGTGCCACCAGCAGAGATAGGGGAGCATACAATGAGCAGTTCTTC.

CDR3 loop: CASSLGPDPDTQYF. CDR3 DNA sequence: TGTGCCAGCAGCTTGGGGCCGGACCCAGATACGCAGTATTTT. The rearrangement uses TRBV7-3 and TRBJ2-3; D is possibly TRBD1 (5 bases). This CDR3 comprises 14 residues. Trimming cost V 3 bases and J 4 bases, with 11 bases left between them. Germline V gene data show CDR1 as SGHTA and CDR2 as FQGTGA.

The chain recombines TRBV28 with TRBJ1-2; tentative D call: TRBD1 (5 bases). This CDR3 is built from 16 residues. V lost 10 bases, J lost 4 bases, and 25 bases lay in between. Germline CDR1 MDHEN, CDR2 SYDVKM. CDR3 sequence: CATDEGPRRRSYGYTF. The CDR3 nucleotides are TGTGCCACCGACGAGGGACCCCGTCGGCGTAGCTATGGCTACACCTTC.

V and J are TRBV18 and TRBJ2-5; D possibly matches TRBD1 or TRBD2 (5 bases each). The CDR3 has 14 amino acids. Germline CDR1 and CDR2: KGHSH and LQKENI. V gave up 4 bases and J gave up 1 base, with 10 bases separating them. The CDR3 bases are TGTGCCAGCTCACGGGGACCCCTCCAAGAGACCCAGTACTTC. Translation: CASSRGPLQETQYF.

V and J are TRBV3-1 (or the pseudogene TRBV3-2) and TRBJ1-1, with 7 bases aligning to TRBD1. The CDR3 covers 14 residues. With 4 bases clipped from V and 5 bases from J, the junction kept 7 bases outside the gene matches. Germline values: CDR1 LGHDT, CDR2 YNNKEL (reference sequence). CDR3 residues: CASSRTGIRTEAFF. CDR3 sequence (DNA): TGTGCCAGCAGCCGGACAGGAATTCGGACTGAAGCTTTCTTT.

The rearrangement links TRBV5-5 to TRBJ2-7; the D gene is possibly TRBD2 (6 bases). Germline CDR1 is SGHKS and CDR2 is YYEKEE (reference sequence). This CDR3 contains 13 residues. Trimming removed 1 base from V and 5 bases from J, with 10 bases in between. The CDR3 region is CASSLWRADEQYF. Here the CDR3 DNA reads TGTGCCAGCAGCTTGTGGAGGGCCGACGAGCAGTACTTC.

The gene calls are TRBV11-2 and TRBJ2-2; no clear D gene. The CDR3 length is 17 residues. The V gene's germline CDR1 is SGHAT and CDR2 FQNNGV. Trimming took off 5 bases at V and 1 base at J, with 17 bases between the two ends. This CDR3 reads CASSPQPWLLNTGELFF. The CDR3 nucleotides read TGTGCCAGCAGCCCCCAGCCCTGGCTCTTGAACACCGGGGAGCTGTTTTTT.

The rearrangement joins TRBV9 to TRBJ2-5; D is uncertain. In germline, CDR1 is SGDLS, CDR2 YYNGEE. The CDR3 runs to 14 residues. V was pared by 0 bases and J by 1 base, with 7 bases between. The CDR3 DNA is TGTGCCAGCAGCGTAGGGTCATCCCAAGAGACCCAGTACTTC. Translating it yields CASSVGSSQETQYF.

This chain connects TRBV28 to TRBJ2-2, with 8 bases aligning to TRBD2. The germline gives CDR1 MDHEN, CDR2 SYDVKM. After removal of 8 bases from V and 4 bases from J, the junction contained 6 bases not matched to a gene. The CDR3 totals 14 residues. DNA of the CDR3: TGTGCCAGCGGTTCACTAGCGGTCACCGGGGAGCTGTTTTTT. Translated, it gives CASGSLAVTGELFF.

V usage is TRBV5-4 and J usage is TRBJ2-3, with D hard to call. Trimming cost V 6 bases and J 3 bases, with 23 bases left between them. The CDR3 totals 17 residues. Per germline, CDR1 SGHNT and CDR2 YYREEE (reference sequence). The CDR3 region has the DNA TGTGCCAGCAACTTACTTCCGGACGGCAGTACTACAGATACGCAGTATTTT. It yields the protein CASNLLPDGSTTDTQYF.

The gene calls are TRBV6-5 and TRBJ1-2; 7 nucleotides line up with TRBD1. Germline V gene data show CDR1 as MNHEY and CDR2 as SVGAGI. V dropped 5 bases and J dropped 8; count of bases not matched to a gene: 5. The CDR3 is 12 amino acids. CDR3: CASSPTGRGYTF. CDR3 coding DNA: TGTGCCAGCAGTCCGACAGGGAGAGGCTACACCTTC.

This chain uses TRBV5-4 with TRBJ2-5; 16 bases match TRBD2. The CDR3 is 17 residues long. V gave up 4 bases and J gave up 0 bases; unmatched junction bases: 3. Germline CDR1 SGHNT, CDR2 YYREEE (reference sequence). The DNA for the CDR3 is TGTGCCAGCAGCCTAGGGACTAGCGGGGGGGACCAAGAGACCCAGTACTTC. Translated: CASSLGTSGGDQETQYF.